This T cell receptor beta chain originates from a study of cytomegalovirus exposure and HLA in healthy donors. The primer mix had 60 Vbeta and 13 Jbeta primers. Here immunoSEQ multiplex PCR was the method, and the copy in TCRdb shows in-frame clones only, minus some. Its table lists roughly 82,000 clones. Per the germline V gene, CDR1 is MDHEN and CDR2 is SYDVKM. V gave up 5 bases and J gave up 3 bases, with 15 bases separating them. The CDR3 extends over 15 amino acids. The TCR sequence derives from a woman aged 60-70 years in good health and CMV-seronegative. Sequenced sample: PBMCs. This chain joins TRBV28 and TRBJ2-3; D is perhaps TRBD2 (6 bases). The CDR3 DNA reads TGTGCCAGCAGTCCTTCTTGGGGACTGACAGATACGCAGTATTTT. Translation gives CASSPSWGLTDTQYF.